A selection of T cell receptor beta chains follows, all from one sample in a study of Ad26.COV2.S vaccination and SARS-CoV-2 variants. Clones were read by immunoSEQ multiplex PCR, and TCRdb kept only the in-frame ones, dropping some. The table has fewer than 400,000 clones, 85% to 90% seen once. Sample: peripheral blood, taken in a trial of Ad26.COV2.S vaccine versus placebo. The receptors here all came from a person aged 18-65 years who received the Ad26.COV2.S COVID-19 vaccine or a placebo. The CDR3 runs from the conserved cysteine through the conserved F or W. Each record gives: D gene, V gene, J gene, clone size, CDR3 protein, CDR3 DNA. D genes are given only for firm matches. Part of the rows lack a size; the others show once, few, many or a class for expanded clones.

NA,TRBV9,TRBJ2-2,NA,CASSAGVHTGELFF,TGTGCCAGCTCCGCAGGGGTTCACACCGGGGAGCTGTTTTTT
TRBD1,TRBV6-5,TRBJ1-4,once,CASRARGGDEKLFF,TGTGCCAGCAGGGCCCGAGGGGGCGATGAAAAACTGTTTTTT
NA,TRBV10-2,TRBJ1-5,NA,CASSESGPFENFNQPQHF,TGCGCCAGCAGTGAGTCGGGACCTTTTGAAAACTTCAATCAGCCCCAGCATTTT
TRBD1,TRBV9,TRBJ2-7,NA,CASSVNPRTGDTYEQYF,TGTGCCAGCAGCGTAAACCCCCGGACAGGGGATACCTACGAGCAGTACTTC
NA,TRBV6-2/TRBV6-3,TRBJ2-7,NA,CASSYFVYEQYF,TGTGCCAGCAGTTATTTCGTCTACGAGCAGTACTTC
TRBD2,TRBV15,TRBJ2-5,NA,CATGAGGRGGQETQYF,TGTGCCACCGGGGCGGGGGGGCGGGGGGGGCAAGAGACCCAGTACTTC
TRBD1,TRBV7-2,TRBJ2-7,few,CASSLPGTGVTSYEQYF,TGTGCCAGCAGTTTGCCCGGGACAGGGGTGACCTCCTACGAGCAGTACTTC
NA,TRBV21-1,TRBJ2-4,NA,CASSKAPGEVKNIQYF,TGTGCCAGCAGCAAAGCGCCGGGGGAAGTCAAAAACATTCAGTACTTC
TRBD1,TRBV6-2/TRBV6-3,TRBJ1-1,NA,CASSFPSGGSAEAFF,TGTGCCAGCAGTTTCCCCTCAGGGGGGAGCGCTGAAGCTTTCTTT
TRBD1,TRBV27,TRBJ2-7,NA,CASSPMGQGSNEQYF,TGTGCCAGCAGCCCAATGGGACAGGGATCAAACGAGCAGTACTTC
NA,TRBV29-1,TRBJ2-7,NA,CSVEGQNYEQYF,TGCAGCGTTGAGGGGCAGAACTACGAGCAGTACTTC
TRBD2,TRBV9,TRBJ2-7,NA,CASSVGERGDNYEQYF,TGTGCCAGCAGCGTAGGGGAGCGGGGGGACAATTACGAGCAGTACTTC
NA,TRBV19,TRBJ1-5,NA,CASSSLVGFNQPQHF,TGTGCCAGTAGTTCGTTAGTGGGGTTCAATCAGCCCCAGCATTTT
NA,TRBV7-9,TRBJ2-7,NA,CASSFVSSSPYEQYF,TGTGCCAGCAGCTTCGTCAGCAGTTCTCCCTACGAGCAGTACTTC
NA,TRBV6-6,TRBJ1-1,NA,CASLSTRTPAFF,TGTGCCAGCCTATCGACCCGGACGCCAGCTTTCTTT
NA,TRBV7-9,TRBJ1-2,NA,CASSSLLRTENYGYTF,TGTGCCAGCAGCTCCCTACTCAGGACAGAAAACTATGGCTACACCTTC
TRBD1,TRBV2,TRBJ2-4,NA,CASGQGSFLAKNIQYF,TGTGCCAGTGGACAGGGGAGTTTCCTAGCCAAAAACATTCAGTACTTC
NA,TRBV6-1,TRBJ1-2,NA,CASSEASDNYGYTF,TGTGCCAGCAGTGAAGCGTCAGATAACTATGGCTACACCTTC
TRBD1,TRBV18,TRBJ2-2,NA,CASSRNVGQGGNTGELFF,TGTGCCAGCTCACGAAACGTGGGACAGGGTGGAAACACCGGGGAGCTGTTTTTT
NA,TRBV18,TRBJ1-2,NA,CASSPLDRLRANYGYTF,TGTGCCAGCTCACCCCTAGACCGATTAAGAGCTAACTATGGCTACACCTTC
NA,TRBV6-2/TRBV6-3,TRBJ1-1,NA,CASSYYGNTEAFF,TGTGCCAGCAGTTACTATGGGAACACTGAAGCTTTCTTT
NA,TRBV7-2,TRBJ1-1,few,CASSLGGAGTEAFF,TGTGCCAGCAGCTTAGGGGGCGCTGGGACTGAAGCTTTCTTT
NA,TRBV5-4,TRBJ2-1,NA,CASSLDWSYNEQFF,TGTGCCAGCAGCTTGGACTGGTCCTACAATGAGCAGTTCTTC
NA,TRBV5-1,TRBJ1-3,NA,CASSLTPDIGNTIYF,TGCGCCAGCAGCTTAACCCCGGACATTGGAAACACCATATATTTT
TRBD2,TRBV5-6,TRBJ2-1,NA,CASSLALRGVNEQFF,TGTGCCAGCAGCTTGGCGCTTCGGGGGGTCAATGAGCAGTTCTTC
NA,TRBV7-9,TRBJ1-4,NA,CASSVTGGDEKLFF,TGTGCCAGCAGCGTGACAGGCGGGGATGAAAAACTGTTTTTT
TRBD2,TRBV7-2,TRBJ2-1,NA,CASSLRSPGLAEGIEQFF,TGTGCCAGCAGCTTACGAAGTCCCGGGCTAGCGGAGGGCATTGAGCAGTTCTTC
TRBD1,TRBV4-2,TRBJ1-1,once,CASSQTGIGTEAFF,TGTGCCAGCAGCCAGACAGGGATCGGCACTGAAGCTTTCTTT
TRBD2,TRBV7-2,TRBJ2-5,NA,CASSIAGAGETQYF,TGTGCCAGCAGCATAGCGGGGGCAGGAGAGACCCAGTACTTC
NA,TRBV7-9,TRBJ1-4,NA,CASSPQSYEKLFF,TGTGCCAGCAGCCCCCAGAGCTATGAAAAACTGTTTTTT
NA,TRBV27,TRBJ2-7,NA,CASTSATYEQYF,TGTGCCAGCACTTCCGCTACCTACGAGCAGTACTTC
TRBD1,TRBV10-3,TRBJ2-1,NA,CAISGPTGMDEQFF,TGTGCCATCAGTGGGCCGACAGGGATGGATGAGCAGTTCTTC
TRBD1,TRBV3-1/TRBV3-2,TRBJ2-3,few,CASSRTQGAEQYF,TGTGCCAGCAGCCGCACGCAGGGGGCCGAGCAGTATTTT
NA,TRBV29-1,TRBJ2-5,NA,CSVLHQTQYF,TGCAGCGTTCTCCACCAGACCCAGTACTTC
NA,TRBV5-4,TRBJ1-3,NA,CASHPTGGGLNTIYF,TGTGCCAGCCACCCAACGGGTGGTGGATTAAACACCATATATTTT
NA,TRBV12-5,TRBJ2-3,NA,CASGLQGWDTQYF,TGTGCTAGTGGTTTACAGGGTTGGGATACGCAGTATTTT
TRBD1,TRBV18,TRBJ1-5,NA,CASSLGTGPHSNQPQHF,TGTGCCAGCTCACTTGGGACAGGCCCTCATAGCAATCAGCCCCAGCATTTT
TRBD2,TRBV7-8,TRBJ2-3,once,CASSSKPSGAADTQYF,TGTGCCAGCAGCTCTAAACCAAGCGGGGCGGCAGATACGCAGTATTTT
NA,TRBV7-2,TRBJ1-1,few,CASSFRVTEAFF,TGTGCCAGCAGCTTCAGGGTTACTGAAGCTTTCTTT
NA,TRBV12-5,TRBJ2-2,NA,CASGFYREIGELFF,TGTGCTAGTGGTTTCTACAGGGAGATCGGGGAGCTGTTTTTT
NA,TRBV6-5,TRBJ1-1,NA,CASSYSQGLGTEAFF,TGTGCCAGCAGTTACTCTCAGGGCCTGGGGACTGAAGCTTTCTTT